The following is a TCR beta chain sequence with its context. Antigen: not known. The sample originates from a study of CXCR3-negative and CXCR3-positive naive CD8 T cells. The libraries of TRB cDNA were prepared using 5' RACE with UMI labels. Reanalyzing the 5' RACE reads, TCRdb keeps one entry per CDR3 protein, without DNA. The sample's table shows 90,000 to 100,000 distinct CDR3 sequences. CDR3 length: 14 amino acids. Germline assignment: CDR1 LGHDT and CDR2 YNNKEL (reference sequence). Notes on the study in general: Higher TRB CDR3 hydrophobicity marked CXCR3-positive naive cells relative to CXCR3-negative naive cells. Memory CD8+ T cell repertoires were far less diverse than both naive subsets. Memory cells differed in TRBV-TRBJ usage, but naive CXCR3-negative and CXCR3-positive cells had similar usage.

The sequence was obtained from a human donor in good health. Some clones in this sample may be carry-over from other donors' samples. Sequenced input: naive CXCR3+ CD8+ T cells from blood. As for subset: CD45RO-CCR7+CD27+CD95- naive CD8+ T cells expressing CXCR3 (TNR3+). This rearrangement joins TRBV3-1 to TRBJ2-1. CDR3 sequence: CASSQDAGHNEQFF.